The source of this TCR beta chain is a study of control samples from healthy donors and cancer patients. Measured with immunoSEQ multiplex PCR; TCRdb has only the in-frame clones, and not every one. The sample includes roughly 140,000 clones, 85% to 95% of them seen just once. V shed 0 bases, J shed 3 bases, and the junction held 4 bases outside the gene matches. The CDR3 sequence is 15 residues long. CDR1 and CDR2 (germline): LNHNV, YYDKDF (reference sequence). This TCR came from a man aged 45-60 years in good health. Specimen: blood. The V call is TRBV15, the J call TRBJ2-7; the match to TRBD2 covers 8 bases. The CDR3 nucleotides are TGTGCCACCAGCAGAGATGACGGGAGGGGCTACGAGCAGTACTTC. Translated, it gives CATSRDDGRGYEQYF. The full variable domain, in which reference TRBV15 and TRBJ2-7 provide the parts outside the CDR3, is DAMVIQNPRYQVTQFGKPVTLSCSQTLNHNVMYWYQQKSSQAPKLLFHYYDKDFNNEADTPDNFQSRRPNTSFCFLDIRSPGLGDTAMYLCATSRDDGRGYEQYFGPGTRLTVT.